What follows describes a single TCR beta chain. Its antigen is still unknown. This record comes from a study of early T cells in non-severe SARS-CoV-2 infection. A single record per CDR3 protein comes from TCRdb applying MiXCR to the 5' RACE reads. This sample has under 60,000 distinct CDR3 sequences; over 7% occur once, and the top ten carry roughly 20%. The CDR3 consists of 15 residues. Germline V gene sequence: CDR1 MNHNY, CDR2 SVGAGI (reference sequence). Unmatched junction bases numbered 13, after V lost 6 bases and J lost 8 bases. Notes on the study in general: Matching against VDJdb likely underestimated virus-specific expansions, favoring anti-spike CD8.

The source of this sequence is an adult who was a healthcare worker with PCR-confirmed SARS-CoV-2 infection or an uninfected control (not recorded which). V usage is TRBV6-6 and J usage is TRBJ2-3; 8 nucleotides line up with TRBD1. The sequenced sample consisted of whole blood. CDR3 sequence (DNA): TGTGCCAGCAGGCCGGGACAGGCAGATTCAAGTACGCAGTATTTT. Protein sequence: CASRPGQADSSTQYF.